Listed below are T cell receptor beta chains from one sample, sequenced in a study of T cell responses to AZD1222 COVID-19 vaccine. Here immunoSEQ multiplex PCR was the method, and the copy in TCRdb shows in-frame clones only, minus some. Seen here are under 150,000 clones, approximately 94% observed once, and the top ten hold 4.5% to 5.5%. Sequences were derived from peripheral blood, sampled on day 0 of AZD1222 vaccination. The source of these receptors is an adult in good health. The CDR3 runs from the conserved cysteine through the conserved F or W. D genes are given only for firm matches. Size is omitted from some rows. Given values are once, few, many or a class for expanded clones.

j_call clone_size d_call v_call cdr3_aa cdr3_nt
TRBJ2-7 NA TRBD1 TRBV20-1 CSASVQGRAYEQYF TGCAGTGCTAGTGTACAGGGGCGAGCCTACGAGCAGTACTTC
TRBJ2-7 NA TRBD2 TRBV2 CASQTSGGYEQYF TGTGCCAGTCAGACTAGCGGGGGGTACGAGCAGTACTTC
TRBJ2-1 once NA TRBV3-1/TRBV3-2 CASSQANGAEQFF TGTGCCAGCAGCCAAGCAAACGGGGCGGAGCAGTTCTTC
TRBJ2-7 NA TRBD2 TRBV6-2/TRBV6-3 CASSRLAQGVYEQYF TGTGCCAGCAGTCGACTAGCCCAGGGTGTCTACGAGCAGTACTTC
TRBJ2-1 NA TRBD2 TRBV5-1 CASSQLSGSLNEQFF TGCGCCAGCAGCCAACTTAGCGGGAGCCTTAATGAGCAGTTCTTC
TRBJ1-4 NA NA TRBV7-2 CASSPSSRPEKLFF TGTGCCAGCAGCCCCTCGAGCAGACCCGAAAAACTGTTTTTT
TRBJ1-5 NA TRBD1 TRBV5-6 CASSPTGNQPQHF TGTGCCAGCAGCCCGACAGGGAATCAGCCCCAGCATTTT
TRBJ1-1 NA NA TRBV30 CAWGGRDTEAFF TGTGCCTGGGGGGGACGGGACACTGAAGCTTTCTTT
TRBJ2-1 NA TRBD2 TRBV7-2 CASSLGLAGFDEQFF TGTGCCAGCAGCCTAGGGCTAGCGGGGTTCGATGAGCAGTTCTTC
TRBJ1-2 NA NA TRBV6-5 CASSPVANYGYTF TGTGCCAGCAGTCCGGTAGCTAACTATGGCTACACCTTC
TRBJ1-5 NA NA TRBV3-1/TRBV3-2 CASSSGPNNQPQHF TGTGCCAGCAGTTCAGGCCCGAACAATCAGCCCCAGCATTTT
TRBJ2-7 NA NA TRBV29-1 CSVGLADPYEQYF TGCAGCGTTGGCCTAGCCGACCCCTACGAGCAGTACTTC
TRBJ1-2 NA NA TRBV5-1 CASRANYGYTF TGCGCCAGCAGGGCTAACTATGGCTACACCTTC
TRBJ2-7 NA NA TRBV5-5 CASRPGTATYEQYF TGTGCCAGCAGGCCCGGGACGGCCACCTACGAGCAGTACTTC
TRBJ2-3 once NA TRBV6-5 CASSYSGGGTDTQYF TGTGCCAGCAGTTACTCGGGGGGCGGCACAGATACGCAGTATTTT
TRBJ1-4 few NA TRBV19 CASTSWGDGEKLFF TGTGCCAGTACCTCTTGGGGGGACGGTGAAAAACTGTTTTTT
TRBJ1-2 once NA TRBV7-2 CASRLGFLVSYGYTF TGTGCCAGCAGACTGGGGTTCCTCGTTAGCTATGGCTACACCTTC
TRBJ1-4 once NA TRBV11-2 CASSLGTGSGGLGEKLFF TGTGCCAGCAGCTTAGGAACTGGATCTGGGGGGCTGGGTGAAAAACTGTTTTTT
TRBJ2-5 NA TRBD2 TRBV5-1 CASSSSGTYQETQYF TGCGCCAGCAGTTCTAGCGGGACGTACCAAGAGACCCAGTACTTC
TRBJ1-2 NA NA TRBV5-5 CASSLARGNGYTF TGTGCCAGCAGCTTGGCCAGGGGAAACGGCTACACCTTC
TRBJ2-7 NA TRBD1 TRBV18 CASSPLPQGQVEQYF TGTGCCAGCTCACCACTCCCACAGGGGCAAGTCGAGCAGTACTTC
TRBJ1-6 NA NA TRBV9 CASSVDPGSSYNSPLHF TGTGCCAGCAGCGTAGATCCGGGGAGCTCCTATAATTCACCCCTCCACTTT
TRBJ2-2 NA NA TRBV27 CASSWVNTGELFF TGTGCCAGCAGCTGGGTGAACACCGGGGAGCTGTTTTTT
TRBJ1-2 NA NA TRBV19 CASSEQSLAPIYGYTF TGTGCCAGTAGCGAACAGAGCCTTGCCCCTATCTATGGCTACACCTTC
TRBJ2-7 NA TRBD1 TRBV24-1 CATNASRDRDREQYF TGTGCCACCAATGCTTCCCGGGACAGGGATCGCGAGCAGTACTTC
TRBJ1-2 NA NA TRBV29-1 CSVVGGSSGYTF TGCAGCGTTGTCGGGGGATCGAGTGGCTACACCTTC
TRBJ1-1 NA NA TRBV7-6 CASSSGKNTEAFF TGTGCCAGCAGTTCGGGGAAAAACACTGAAGCTTTCTTT
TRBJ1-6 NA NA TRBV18 CASSPTREVSPLHF TGTGCCAGCTCACCAACGCGGGAGGTTTCACCCCTCCACTTT
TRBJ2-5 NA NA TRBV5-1 CASSLSTRSETQYF TGCGCCAGCAGCTTGTCAACCCGATCGGAGACCCAGTACTTC
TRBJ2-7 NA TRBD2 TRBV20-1 CSASRPSGRHEQYF TGCAGTGCTAGTAGGCCTAGCGGGAGGCACGAGCAGTACTTC
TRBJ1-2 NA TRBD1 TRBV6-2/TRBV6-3 CASSFTGQGANYGYTF TGTGCCAGCAGTTTCACGGGACAGGGGGCGAACTATGGCTACACCTTC
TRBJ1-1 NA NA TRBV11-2 CASSLEGDTEAFF TGTGCCAGCAGCTTAGAAGGGGATACTGAAGCTTTCTTT
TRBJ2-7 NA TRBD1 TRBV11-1 CASRTQGTYEQYF TGTGCCAGCAGGACACAGGGGACCTACGAGCAGTACTTC
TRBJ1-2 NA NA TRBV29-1 CSVVAPRKEGYTF TGCAGCGTTGTGGCCCCACGGAAGGAGGGCTACACCTTC
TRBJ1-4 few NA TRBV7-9 CASGLGREKLFF TGTGCCAGCGGATTGGGCCGGGAAAAACTGTTTTTT
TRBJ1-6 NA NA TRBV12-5 CASGLRTGGNSPLHF TGTGCTAGTGGTCTCCGGACCGGGGGAAATTCACCCCTCCACTTT
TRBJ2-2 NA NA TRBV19 CASTETLTGELFF TGTGCCAGTACTGAAACCCTCACCGGGGAGCTGTTTTTT
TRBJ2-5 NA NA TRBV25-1 CASSEYSGGQETQYF TGTGCCAGCAGTGAATATTCGGGCGGGCAAGAGACCCAGTACTTC
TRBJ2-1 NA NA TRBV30 CAWSVLTRGNEQFF TGTGCCTGGAGTGTGCTCACGAGGGGCAATGAGCAGTTCTTC
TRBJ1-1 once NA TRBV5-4 CASSNRDLQSTEAFF TGTGCCAGCAGTAATCGGGACCTACAAAGCACTGAAGCTTTCTTT
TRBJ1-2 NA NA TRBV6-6 CASRPGRAGDYGYTF TGTGCCAGCAGGCCGGGACGGGCTGGAGACTATGGCTACACCTTC
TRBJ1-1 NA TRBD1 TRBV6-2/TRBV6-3 CASSSGTGPEAFF TGTGCCAGCAGTTCCGGGACAGGGCCTGAAGCTTTCTTT
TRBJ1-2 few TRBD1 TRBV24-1 CATSGGQGVYGYTF TGTGCCACCAGTGGCGGACAGGGAGTCTATGGCTACACCTTC
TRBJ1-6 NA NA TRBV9 CASSANNSPLHF TGTGCCAGCAGCGCGAATAATTCACCCCTCCACTTT
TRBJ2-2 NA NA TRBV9 CASSVEGGFPTGELFF TGTGCCAGCAGCGTAGAGGGCGGATTTCCCACCGGGGAGCTGTTTTTT
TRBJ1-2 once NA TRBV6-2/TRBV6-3 CASSPPWEEYGYTF TGTGCCAGCAGCCCACCTTGGGAAGAGTATGGCTACACCTTC
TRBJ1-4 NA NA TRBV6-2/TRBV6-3 CASSWQANEKLFF TGTGCCAGCAGTTGGCAAGCTAATGAAAAACTGTTTTTT
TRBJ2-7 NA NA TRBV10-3 CAISESYRGGSYEQYF TGTGCCATCAGTGAGTCGTATCGGGGCGGATCCTACGAGCAGTACTTC
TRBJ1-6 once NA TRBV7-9 CASSPGNVGYNSPLHF TGTGCCAGCAGCCCGGGGAACGTTGGATATAATTCACCCCTCCACTTT
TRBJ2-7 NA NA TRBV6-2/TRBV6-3 CASSYEAETYEQYF TGTGCCAGCAGTTACGAGGCAGAGACCTACGAGCAGTACTTC
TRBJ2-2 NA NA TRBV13 CASSTRTDSTGELFF TGTGCCAGCAGCACTCGGACGGACAGCACCGGGGAGCTGTTTTTT
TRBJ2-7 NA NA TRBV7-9 CASSQGPLFSYEQYF TGTGCCAGCAGCCAGGGACCCCTTTTCTCCTACGAGCAGTACTTC
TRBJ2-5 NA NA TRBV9 CATSPLTLETQYF TGTGCCACTTCCCCACTGACGCTGGAGACCCAGTACTTC
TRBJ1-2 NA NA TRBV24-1 CATSGEQYGLNYGYTF TGTGCCACCAGTGGGGAGCAGTATGGCCTAAACTATGGCTACACCTTC
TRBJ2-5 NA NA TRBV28 CASSFQGLVTQYF TGTGCCAGCAGTTTCCAGGGATTGGTGACCCAGTACTTC
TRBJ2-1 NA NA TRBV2 CASKADGSYNEQFF TGTGCCAGCAAGGCGGATGGCTCCTACAATGAGCAGTTCTTC
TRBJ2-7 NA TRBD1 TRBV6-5 CASTWTGSYEQYF TGTGCCAGCACTTGGACAGGATCCTACGAGCAGTACTTC
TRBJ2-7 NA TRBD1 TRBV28 CASAAPAGGLYEQYF TGTGCCAGCGCTGCCCCCGCAGGGGGCCTGTATGAGCAGTACTTC
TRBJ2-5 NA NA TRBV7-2 CASSPQVIGLETQYF TGTGCCAGCAGCCCCCAAGTCATAGGTTTGGAGACCCAGTACTTC
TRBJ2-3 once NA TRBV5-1 CASSLDGPSTDTQYF TGCGCCAGCAGCTTGGACGGACCGAGCACAGATACGCAGTATTTT